Presented here are 15 T cell receptor beta chains from one specimen sequenced in a study of T cells expressing NK-cell markers. TCRdb reprocessed the 5' RACE reads and reports one entry per CDR3 protein, with no DNA. In all, the sample yields 160,000 or so distinct CDR3 sequences. Sequenced material: blood T cells: a sorted CD56 or NKG2C T cell subset, CD4+ or CD8+ T cells, or bulk PBMC T cells (not recorded which). These receptor sequences come from a woman aged 18 to 75 in good health.

The J gene is TRBJ2-3, the V gene TRBV4-1. This CDR3 region has 17 residues. Germline-derived CDR1 and CDR2 are MGHRA and YSYEKL. The CDR3 is CASSPHASQLSTDTQYF.

The chain has TRBV19 and TRBJ1-1. The CDR3 has 14 amino acids. Looked up from germline, CDR1 is LNHDA and CDR2 is SQIVND (reference sequence). The CDR3 reads CASSSTQGPTEAFF.

The CDR3 protein is CASSSGTTSNTEAFF. V gene TRBV6-5 combines with J gene TRBJ1-1. Germline CDR1 and CDR2: MNHEY and SVGAGI. This CDR3 has 15 residues.

The chain has TRBV7-7 and TRBJ2-2; checking the TCRdb D call of TRBD2 is not possible without DNA. CDR1 is SSHAT, CDR2 FNYEAQ, per germline (reference sequence). The CDR3 consists of 16 residues. The CDR3 protein is CASSSGLAGLTGELFF.

This sequence joins TRBV29-1 and TRBJ1-1; as DNA is missing, the TRBD1 call by TCRdb cannot be tested. The CDR3 has 14 residues. Germline V gives CDR1 SQVTM, CDR2 ANQGSEA. The CDR3: CSVASPGVNTEAFF. Together with reference TRBV29-1 and TRBJ1-1, the CDR3 gives the full variable domain: SAVISQKPSRDICQRGTSLTIQCQVDSQVTMMFWYRQQPGQSLTLIATANQGSEATYESGFVIDKFPISRPNLTFSTLTVSNMSPEDSSIYLCSVASPGVNTEAFFGQGTRLTVV.

This chain uses TRBV20-1 with TRBJ2-7; absent DNA, TCRdb's TRBD2 call cannot be checked. Germline CDR1 DFQATT, CDR2 SNEGSKA (reference sequence). The CDR3 totals 15 residues. The CDR3 protein is CSARTGTSGSSEQYF.

The chain carries TRBV9 and TRBJ2-7; the TCRdb D gene call, TRBD2, has no DNA to confirm it. The CDR3 has 15 amino acids. Germline V gene lookup returns CDR1 SGDLS and CDR2 YYNGEE. The chain's CDR3 is CASSVSAGVPYEQYF.

This chain uses TRBV5-1 with TRBJ2-3; TCRdb picks TRBD2, but there is no DNA to check that call. This CDR3 comprises 19 residues. Germline V gene sequence: CDR1 SGHRS, CDR2 YFSETQ. The CDR3 reads CASSRMGLAGGVPTDTQYF.

V usage is TRBV6-2 or TRBV6-3 and J usage is TRBJ1-2; TCRdb selects TRBD1, and the lack of DNA leaves this call unchecked. The CDR3 runs to 16 residues. The germline CDR1 and CDR2 sequences are MNHEY and SVGEGT. This CDR3 reads CASSYHPRDKDYGYTF.

The V and J genes are TRBV5-1 and TRBJ2-1; TCRdb's D call of TRBD2 is untestable without DNA. This CDR3 comprises 14 residues. From germline, CDR1 is SGHRS and CDR2 YFSETQ. The CDR3 loop is CASRGDYPYNEQFF.

This chain joins TRBV6-5 and TRBJ2-1. Per germline, CDR1 MNHEY and CDR2 SVGAGI. The length of the CDR3 is 11 residues. CDR3 in amino acids: CASSSLSEQFF.

The CDR3 loop reads CASSDSLSQETQYF. The rearrangement joins TRBV6-1 to TRBJ2-5. Germline loops: CDR1 MNHNS, CDR2 SASEGT. The CDR3 has 14 residues.

The V call is TRBV29-1, the J call TRBJ1-1. CDR1 is SQVTM, CDR2 ANQGSEA, per germline. This CDR3 has 17 residues. The CDR3: CSTSSGGVGLVKTEAFF.

The V and J genes are TRBV5-1 and TRBJ1-4; TCRdb lists TRBD1, though no DNA is available to test this call. This CDR3 comprises 14 residues. The germline V gene encodes CDR1 SGHRS and CDR2 YFSETQ. CDR3: CASSPGQGNEKLFF. The full variable domain, in which reference TRBV5-1 and TRBJ1-4 provide the parts outside the CDR3, is KAGVTQTPRYLIKTRGQQVTLSCSPISGHRSVSWYQQTPGQGLQFLFEYFSETQRNKGNFPGRFSGRQFSNSRSEMNVSTLELGDSALYLCASSPGQGNEKLFFGSGTQLSVL.

This sequence joins TRBV2 and TRBJ2-3; TCRdb calls TRBD1, which cannot be checked without DNA. This CDR3 contains 14 residues. Per germline, CDR1 SNHLY and CDR2 FYNNEI. CDR3 protein: CASTLSRPTDTQYF.